Each of the 10 T cell receptor beta chains below was sequenced from the same sample in a study of OX40 agonist ivuxolimab in advanced cancers. The data were produced by immunoSEQ multiplex PCR, yet TCRdb's version contains in-frame clones alone and is incomplete. The table has some 50,000 clones, 80% to 90% seen once; the top ten hold approximately 0.62%. This sample comprised CD4+ or CD8+ T cells sorted from blood, obtained in a trial of the OX40 agonist ivuxolimab. These receptors were obtained from an adult with an advanced solid tumor such as melanoma, head and neck, liver or kidney cancer.

The CDR3, as DNA: TGTGCCAGCAGCTTTAAAGAGACCCAGTACTTC. Translation gives CASSFKETQYF. The chain couples TRBV7-6 to TRBJ2-5; D ambiguous. The CDR3 extends over 11 amino acids. Germline V lookup: CDR1 SGHVS, CDR2 FNYEAQ. V lost 3 bases and J 3 bases, leaving 2 bases between the germline ends.

The chain uses TRBV19 and TRBJ1-2; TRBD1 might be the D (5 bases). This CDR3 is built from 15 residues. Per the germline V gene, CDR1 is LNHDA and CDR2 is SQIVND (reference sequence). The V end was cut by 3 bases, the J end by 4 bases, with 15 bases between. The CDR3 spells CASSMTEAGAYGYTF. The CDR3 DNA sequence: TGTGCCAGTAGTATGACAGAGGCTGGCGCCTATGGCTACACCTTC.

The chain links TRBV5-1 to TRBJ2-3; D is ambiguous. This CDR3 is 15 amino acids long. The germline V gene has CDR1 SGHRS and CDR2 YFSETQ. Between the trimmed V and J ends, which lost 3 bases and 1 base, there was a span of 12 bases. The CDR3 DNA is TGCGCCAGCAGCTCGGTATTGTCGGGCACAGATACGCAGTATTTT. The encoded protein is CASSSVLSGTDTQYF.

The CDR3 nucleotides read TGCGCCAGCAGTGTCGTACAGGGGAGCACCGGGGAGCTGTTTTTT. Translation gives CASSVVQGSTGELFF. This chain joins TRBV10-1 and TRBJ2-2; TRBD1 matches 7 bases. The CDR3 totals 15 residues. Germline assignment: CDR1 WNHNN and CDR2 SYGVQD (reference sequence). V shed 4 bases, J shed 4 bases, and the junction held 6 bases outside the gene matches.

The rearrangement joins TRBV7-9 to TRBJ1-4, with D possibly TRBD1 on 6 matching bases. CDR1 is SEHNR and CDR2 is FQNEAQ in the germline V gene (reference sequence). Trimming shortened V by 4 bases and J by 4 bases, and 16 bases separated the two germline ends. The CDR3 is made up of 16 amino acids. Here the CDR3 DNA reads TGTGCCAGCAGCTCTAGTACAGGGTTGGGTAATGAAAAACTGTTTTTT. Translated, it gives CASSSSTGLGNEKLFF. The full variable domain, with the rest looked up from reference TRBV7-9 and TRBJ1-4, is DTGVSQNPRHKITKRGQNVTFRCDPISEHNRLYWYRQTLGQGPEFLTYFQNEAQLEKSRLLSDRFSAERPKGSFSTLEIQRTEQGDSAMYLCASSSSTGLGNEKLFFGSGTQLSVL.

This clone has a handful of counts. The CDR3 protein is CASSVSGTGAFF. The CDR3 DNA sequence: TGCGCCAGCAGTGTATCCGGGACGGGAGCTTTCTTT. V and J are TRBV10-2 and TRBJ1-1; the D gene is possibly TRBD1 (5 bases). Germline values: CDR1 WSHSY, CDR2 SAAADI. Deletions cut 4 bases from V and 10 bases from J, with 13 bases between. This CDR3 is 12 amino acids long.

This chain uses TRBV12-5 with TRBJ2-3, with 7 bases lining up with TRBD1. J lost 3 bases, V lost 7 bases, and 10 bases had no gene match. The germline V gene has CDR1 LGHNT and CDR2 FRNRAP. The CDR3 covers 15 residues. CDR3 nucleotide sequence: TGTGCTAGTGCAAAAGGGGACAGACAAACAGATACGCAGTATTTT. Its protein is CASAKGDRQTDTQYF. Combining the CDR3 with reference TRBV12-5 and TRBJ2-3 gives the whole variable domain DARVTQTPRHKVTEMGQEVTMRCQPILGHNTVFWYRQTMMQGLELLAYFRNRAPLDDSGMPKDRFSAEMPDATLATLKIQPSEPRDSAVYFCASAKGDRQTDTQYFGPGTRLTVL.

The chain has TRBV6-1 and TRBJ1-4, with a tentative D call TRBD1 (5 bases). The V gene's germline CDR1 is MNHNS and CDR2 SASEGT. Deletions cut 2 bases from V and 7 bases from J, with 5 bases between. There are 12 residues in the CDR3. The DNA of the CDR3 is TGTGCCAGCAGTGAAAGGGGTGAAAAACTGTTTTTT. Its translation: CASSERGEKLFF.

The V gene is TRBV6-1, the J gene TRBJ2-1; 9 bases are shared with TRBD1. Germline V gene lookup returns CDR1 MNHNS and CDR2 SASEGT. Unmatched junction bases numbered 8, after V lost 4 bases and J lost 7 bases. CDR3 length: 15 amino acids. CDR3 sequence (DNA): TGTGCCAGCAGTGTTCGGGGACAGGGAATGAATGAGCAGTTCTTC. It encodes CASSVRGQGMNEQFF.

The CDR3 DNA follows: TGTGCCAGCTCACCATGGACAGGGGGGCACAATGAGCAGTTCTTC. The encoded protein is CASSPWTGGHNEQFF. V usage is TRBV18 and J usage is TRBJ2-1, with 10 nucleotides matching TRBD1. CDR1 is KGHSH and CDR2 is LQKENI in the germline V gene. The CDR3 spans 15 residues. The trim removed 2 bases at V and 5 bases at J, leaving 3 bases unmatched.